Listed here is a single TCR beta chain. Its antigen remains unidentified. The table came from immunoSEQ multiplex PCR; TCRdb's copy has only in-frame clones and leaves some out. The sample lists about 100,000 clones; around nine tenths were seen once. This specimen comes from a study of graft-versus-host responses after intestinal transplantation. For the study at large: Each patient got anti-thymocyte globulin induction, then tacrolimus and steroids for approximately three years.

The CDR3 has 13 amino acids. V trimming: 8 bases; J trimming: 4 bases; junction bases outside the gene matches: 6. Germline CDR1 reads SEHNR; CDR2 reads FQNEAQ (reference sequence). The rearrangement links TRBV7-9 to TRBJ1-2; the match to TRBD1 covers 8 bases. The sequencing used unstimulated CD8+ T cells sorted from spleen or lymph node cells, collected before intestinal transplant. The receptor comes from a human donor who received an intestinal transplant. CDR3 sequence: CASGQGTGYGYTF. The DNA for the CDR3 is TGTGCCAGCGGCCAAGGGACAGGCTATGGCTACACCTTC. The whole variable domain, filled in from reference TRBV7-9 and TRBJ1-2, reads DTGVSQNPRHKITKRGQNVTFRCDPISEHNRLYWYRQTLGQGPEFLTYFQNEAQLEKSRLLSDRFSAERPKGSFSTLEIQRTEQGDSAMYLCASGQGTGYGYTFGSGTRLTVV.